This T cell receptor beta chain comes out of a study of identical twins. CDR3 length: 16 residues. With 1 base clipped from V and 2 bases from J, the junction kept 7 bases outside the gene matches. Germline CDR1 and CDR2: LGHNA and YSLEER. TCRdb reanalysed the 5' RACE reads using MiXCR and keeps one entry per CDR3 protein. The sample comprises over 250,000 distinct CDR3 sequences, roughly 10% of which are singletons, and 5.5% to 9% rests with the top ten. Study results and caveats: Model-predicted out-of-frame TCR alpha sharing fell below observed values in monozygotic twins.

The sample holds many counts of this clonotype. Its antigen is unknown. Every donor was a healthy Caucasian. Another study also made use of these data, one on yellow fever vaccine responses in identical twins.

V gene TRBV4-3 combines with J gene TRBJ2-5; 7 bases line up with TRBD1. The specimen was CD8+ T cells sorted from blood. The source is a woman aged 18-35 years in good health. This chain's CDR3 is CASSQGIGTAQETQYF. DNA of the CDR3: TGCGCCAGCAGCCAAGGGATCGGGACAGCTCAAGAGACCCAGTACTTC.